The 17 T cell receptor beta chains in this list originate from one sample, sequenced in a study of T cells in Graves' hyperthyroidism and ophthalmopathy. Amplified TCR beta CDR3 regions derived from RNA transcripts. The primer set for the first-round RT-PCR of the TCR CDR3 was HTBI. TCRdb itself ran the multiplex PCR reads through MiXCR, one entry per CDR3 protein. The sample gives around 660,000 distinct CDR3 sequences, roughly 45% of which show up once; less than 8.5% is in the top ten. Sequencing was carried out using peripheral blood or thyroid tissue (not recorded which). These receptors were collected from an adult man with Graves' disease, either hyperthyroidism or ophthalmopathy (not recorded which).

This clonotype was seen just once. The chain links TRBV29-1 to TRBJ1-4, with TRBD1 identical over 8 bases. CDR1 is SQVTM, CDR2 ANQGSEA, per germline. This CDR3 comprises 12 residues. The junction had 9 bases not matched to a gene; V was cut back by 6 bases and J by 12 bases. CDR3 nucleotides: TGCAGCGTCGCTCGGACAGGGACCCAACTGTTTTTT. Its protein product is CSVARTGTQLFF.

This clonotype was observed at least ten times. V and J are TRBV29-1 and TRBJ1-2; D is possibly TRBD1 (6 bases). Trimming took off 3 bases at V and 2 bases at J, with 13 bases between the two ends. CDR1 and CDR2 from the germline V gene are SQVTM and ANQGSEA. This CDR3 comprises 14 residues. In DNA form, the CDR3 reads TGCAGCGTTGATCAGGGGCAGTTGAACTATGGCTACACCTTC. This encodes CSVDQGQLNYGYTF.

The V call is TRBV2, the J call TRBJ1-6, with 10 nucleotides matching TRBD1. Trimming removed 9 bases from V and 5 bases from J; junction bases left unmatched: 4. Per germline, CDR1 SNHLY and CDR2 FYNNEI. The CDR3 contains 14 residues. CDR3: CARTGGAHNSPLHF. In DNA, the CDR3 is TGTGCCAGGACAGGGGGCGCGCATAATTCACCCCTCCACTTT. The full variable domain, in which reference TRBV2 and TRBJ1-6 provide the parts outside the CDR3, is EPEVTQTPSHQVTQMGQEVILRCVPISNHLYFYWYRQILGQKVEFLVSFYNNEISEKSEIFDDQFSVERPDGSNFTLKIRSTKLEDSAMYFCARTGGAHNSPLHFGNGTRLTVT.

This clonotype has a handful of counts. The chain has TRBV12-3 or TRBV12-4 and TRBJ2-7; TRBD1 is a possible D gene (6 bases). Trimming shortened V by 4 bases and J by 5 bases, and 15 bases separated the two germline ends. The CDR3 runs 14 residues. DNA of the CDR3: TGTGCCAGCAGTTACGCAGGGGTAGTCGACGAGCAGTACTTC. Encoded protein: CASSYAGVVDEQYF.

In this sample, this clonotype turned up many times. This chain uses TRBV7-9 with TRBJ1-2; D is perhaps TRBD1 (6 bases). The CDR3 is made up of 11 amino acids. The V gene lost 5 bases and the J gene lost 8 bases, with 9 bases spanning the gap. Germline values: CDR1 SEHNR, CDR2 FQNEAQ (reference sequence). The CDR3, as DNA: TGTGCCAGCAGCGTACAGGGAGGCTACACCTTC. Translated, it gives CASSVQGGYTF.

The V call is TRBV9, the J call TRBJ1-2; D ambiguous. The CDR3 has 14 residues. The V end was cut by 0 bases, the J end by 8 bases, with 14 bases between. From germline, CDR1 is SGDLS and CDR2 YYNGEE. The CDR3 DNA is TGTGCCAGCAGCGTAGGAGAGTCGGCCCAGGGCTACACCTTC. This gives the protein CASSVGESAQGYTF.

This clonotype was picked up a small number of times. This chain connects TRBV7-2 to TRBJ1-4; the D gene is possibly TRBD1 (5 bases). V gave up 5 bases and J gave up 5 bases, with 15 bases separating them. Germline values: CDR1 SGHTA, CDR2 FQGNSA. The CDR3 consists of 15 residues. The CDR3, as DNA: TGTGCCAGCAGCCCCCAGGGATCCCTAAATGAAAAACTGTTTTTT. Encoded protein: CASSPQGSLNEKLFF.

This chain connects TRBV7-2 to TRBJ2-5, with D perhaps TRBD2 (6 bases). Trimming pared 4 bases from V and 4 bases from J, leaving 16 bases between. Germline V lookup: CDR1 SGHTA, CDR2 FQGNSA. The CDR3 contains 15 residues. DNA for the CDR3: TGTGCCAGCAGCTGGAGGGGAGGTAGTGGAGAGACCCAGTACTTC. Translation: CASSWRGGSGETQYF.

The gene calls are TRBV19 and TRBJ1-1; a weak D match, TRBD1 (5 bases). The germline V gene has CDR1 LNHDA and CDR2 SQIVND (reference sequence). V shed 2 bases and J shed 4 bases, with 14 bases lying between them. The CDR3 totals 15 residues. The CDR3 sequence: CASSISFGRVTEAFF. CDR3 coding DNA: TGTGCCAGTAGTATATCGTTCGGCAGGGTCACTGAAGCTTTCTTT. Complete variable domain (other parts from reference TRBV19 and TRBJ1-1): DGGITQSPKYLFRKEGQNVTLSCEQNLNHDAMYWYRQDPGQGLRLIYYSQIVNDFQKGDIAEGYSVSREKKESFPLTVTSAQKNPTAFYLCASSISFGRVTEAFFGQGTRLTVV.

Note on this clonotype: One base away lies a much larger clone, so this may be a sequencing read error. The chain uses TRBV11-2 and TRBJ2-7, with D perhaps given as TRBD1 or TRBD2 (6 bases each). The CDR3 extends over 12 amino acids. Trimming cost V 5 bases and J 5 bases, with 10 bases left between them. The germline gives CDR1 SGHAT, CDR2 FQNNGV. CDR3 DNA: TGTGCCAGCAGCGTAGGGGGGAACGAGCAGTACTTC. Amino acid sequence: CASSVGGNEQYF.

This clonotype was seen a few times. This chain uses TRBV7-8 with TRBJ1-4; TRBD1 aligns across 7 bases. Germline loops: CDR1 SGHVS, CDR2 FQNEAQ. This CDR3 is built from 14 residues. The trim removed 5 bases at V and 7 bases at J, leaving 7 bases unmatched. The CDR3 DNA is TGTGCCAGCAGCCGAGGGGGCGCGGGTGAAAAACTGTTTTTT. Amino acid sequence: CASSRGGAGEKLFF.

This clonotype was recorded many times. The rearrangement uses TRBV6-6 and TRBJ1-5; TRBD1 agrees at 7 bases. CDR3 length: 18 amino acids. Germline values: CDR1 MNHNY, CDR2 SVGAGI (reference sequence). V lost 5 bases to trimming and J lost 1 base; unmatched junction nucleotides: 14. In DNA form, the CDR3 reads TGTGCCAGCAGTGAGTTTTCCCGACAGGGTGGAAGCAATCAGCCCCAGCATTTT. Protein sequence: CASSEFSRQGGSNQPQHF.

The gene calls are TRBV6-1 and TRBJ1-5; 7 bases fit TRBD1. Trimming took 4 bases from V and 13 from J; bases not matched to a gene: 13. The CDR3 spans 14 residues. CDR1 and CDR2 from the germline V gene are MNHNS and SASEGT. CDR3 coding DNA: TGTGCCAGCAGTGGCCGACAGGGCAACCCCCATCAGCATTTT. Encoded protein: CASSGRQGNPHQHF.

This clonotype was picked up many times. The chain is built from TRBV7-9 and TRBJ1-2; D might be TRBD1 (5 bases). Germline-derived CDR1 and CDR2 are SEHNR and FQNEAQ (reference sequence). With 3 bases removed from V and 6 bases from J, the gap between germline ends came to 17 bases. This CDR3 comprises 15 residues. CDR3 loop: CASSFQGQFPDGYTF. The DNA for the CDR3 is TGTGCCAGCAGCTTCCAGGGCCAATTCCCAGATGGCTACACCTTC.

The chain carries TRBV29-1 and TRBJ1-3; D uncertain. Germline assignment: CDR1 SQVTM and CDR2 ANQGSEA. V lost 4 bases and J lost 7, with 8 bases in between. The CDR3 extends over 11 amino acids. For the CDR3, the DNA is TGCAGCGTTGGAACGGTGAACACCATATATTTT. This codes for CSVGTVNTIYF.

This clonotype was seen at least ten times. The gene calls are TRBV19 and TRBJ1-4; 7 positions agree with TRBD1. CDR1 is LNHDA, CDR2 SQIVND, per germline (reference sequence). The CDR3 is 13 residues long. With 4 bases clipped from V and 8 bases from J, the junction kept 4 bases outside the gene matches. The CDR3 here is CASSRDSGEKLFF. The CDR3, as DNA: TGTGCCAGTAGTAGGGACAGTGGAGAAAAACTGTTTTTT.

The sample holds many counts of this clonotype. This chain joins TRBV29-1 and TRBJ1-3, with D tentatively TRBD1 (6 bases). The CDR3 runs 14 residues. Per the germline V gene, CDR1 is SQVTM and CDR2 is ANQGSEA. V dropped 7 bases and J dropped 0 bases, with 13 bases sitting between them. This CDR3 reads CSAFGGRSGNTIYF. The CDR3 nucleotides are TGCAGCGCCTTCGGGGGCCGCTCTGGAAACACCATATATTTT.